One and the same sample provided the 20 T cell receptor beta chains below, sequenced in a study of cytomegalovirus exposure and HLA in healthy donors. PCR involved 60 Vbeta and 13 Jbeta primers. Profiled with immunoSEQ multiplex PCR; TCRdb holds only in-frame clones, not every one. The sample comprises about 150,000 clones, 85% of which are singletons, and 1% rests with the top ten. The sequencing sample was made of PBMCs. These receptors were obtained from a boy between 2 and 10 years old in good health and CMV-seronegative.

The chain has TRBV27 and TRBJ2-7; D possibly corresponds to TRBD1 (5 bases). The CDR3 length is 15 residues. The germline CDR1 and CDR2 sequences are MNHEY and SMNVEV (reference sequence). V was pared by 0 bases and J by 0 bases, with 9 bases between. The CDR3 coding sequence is TGTGCCAGCAGTTTATCACAGGTCATCTCCTACGAGCAGTACTTC. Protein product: CASSLSQVISYEQYF.

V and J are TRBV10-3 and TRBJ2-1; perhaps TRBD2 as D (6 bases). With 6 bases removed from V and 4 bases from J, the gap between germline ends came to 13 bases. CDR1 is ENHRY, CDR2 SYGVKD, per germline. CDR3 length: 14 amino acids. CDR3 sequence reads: CAIRRGPLYNEQFF. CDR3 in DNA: TGTGCCATCAGGCGGGGCCCCCTTTACAATGAGCAGTTCTTC.

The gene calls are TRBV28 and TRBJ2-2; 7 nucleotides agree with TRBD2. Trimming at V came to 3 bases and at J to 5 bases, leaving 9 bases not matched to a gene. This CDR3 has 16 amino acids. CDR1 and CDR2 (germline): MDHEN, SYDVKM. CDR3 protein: CASSFDAGEKTGELFF. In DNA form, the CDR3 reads TGTGCCAGCAGTTTTGATGCGGGGGAAAAAACCGGGGAGCTGTTTTTT.

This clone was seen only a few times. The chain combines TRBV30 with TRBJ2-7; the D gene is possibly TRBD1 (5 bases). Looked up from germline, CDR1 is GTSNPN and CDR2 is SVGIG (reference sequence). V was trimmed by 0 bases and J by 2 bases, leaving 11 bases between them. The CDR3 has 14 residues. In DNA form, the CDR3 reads TGTGCCTGGAGTGTTAGGGGCAGGCCCTACGAGCAGTACTTC. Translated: CAWSVRGRPYEQYF.

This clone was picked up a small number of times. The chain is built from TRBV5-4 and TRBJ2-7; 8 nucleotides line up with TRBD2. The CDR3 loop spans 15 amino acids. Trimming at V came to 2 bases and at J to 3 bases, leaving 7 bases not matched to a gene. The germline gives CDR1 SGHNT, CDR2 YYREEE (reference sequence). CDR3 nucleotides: TGTGCCAGCAGCTTTGGCGGGAGGACGAACTACGAGCAGTACTTC. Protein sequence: CASSFGGRTNYEQYF.

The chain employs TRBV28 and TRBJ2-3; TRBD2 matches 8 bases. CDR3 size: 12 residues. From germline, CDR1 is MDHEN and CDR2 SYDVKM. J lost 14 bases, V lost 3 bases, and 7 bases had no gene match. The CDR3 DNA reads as TGTGCCAGCAGTTTGACGGGGGGGGAACGGTATTTT. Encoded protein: CASSLTGGERYF.

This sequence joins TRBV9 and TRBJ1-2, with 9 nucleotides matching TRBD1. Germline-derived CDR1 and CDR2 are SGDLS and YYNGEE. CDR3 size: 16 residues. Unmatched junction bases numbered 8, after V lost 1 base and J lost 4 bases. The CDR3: CASSVTGTGKSYGYTF. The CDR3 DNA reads TGTGCCAGCAGCGTAACGGGGACAGGGAAGTCCTATGGCTACACCTTC. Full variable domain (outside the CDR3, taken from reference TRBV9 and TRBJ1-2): DSGVTQTPKHLITATGQRVTLRCSPRSGDLSVYWYQQSLDQGLQFLIQYYNGEERAKGNILERFSAQQFPDLHSELNLSSLELGDSALYFCASSVTGTGKSYGYTFGSGTRLTVV.

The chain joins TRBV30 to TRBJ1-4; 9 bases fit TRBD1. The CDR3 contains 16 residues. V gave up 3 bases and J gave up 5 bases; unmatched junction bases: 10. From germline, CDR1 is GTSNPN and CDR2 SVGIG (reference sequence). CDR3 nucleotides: TGTGCCTGGAGCTCACCACCCGGGACAGGGAATGAAAAACTGTTTTTT. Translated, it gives CAWSSPPGTGNEKLFF.

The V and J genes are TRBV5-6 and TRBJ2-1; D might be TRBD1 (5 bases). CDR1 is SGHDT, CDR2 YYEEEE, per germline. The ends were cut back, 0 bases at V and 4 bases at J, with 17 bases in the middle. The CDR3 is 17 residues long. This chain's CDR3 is CASSLEGQGFKYNEQFF. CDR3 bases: TGTGCCAGCAGCTTGGAAGGTCAGGGCTTCAAATACAATGAGCAGTTCTTC. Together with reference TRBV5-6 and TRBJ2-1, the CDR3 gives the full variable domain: DAGVTQSPTHLIKTRGQQVTLRCSPKSGHDTVSWYQQALGQGPQFIFQYYEEEERQRGNFPDRFSGHQFPNYSSELNVNALLLGDSALYLCASSLEGQGFKYNEQFFGPGTRLTVL.

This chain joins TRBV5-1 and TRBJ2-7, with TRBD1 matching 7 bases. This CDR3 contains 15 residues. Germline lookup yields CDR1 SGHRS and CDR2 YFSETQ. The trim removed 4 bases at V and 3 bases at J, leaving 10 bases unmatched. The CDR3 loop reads CASSLGGAKSYEQYV. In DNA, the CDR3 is TGCGCCAGCAGCCTAGGGGGCGCGAAAAGCTACGAGCAGTACGTC.

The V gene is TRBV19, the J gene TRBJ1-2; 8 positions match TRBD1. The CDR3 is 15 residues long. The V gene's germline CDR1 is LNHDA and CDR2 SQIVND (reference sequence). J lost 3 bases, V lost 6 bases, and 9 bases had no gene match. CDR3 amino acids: CASSFKGQVYYGYTF. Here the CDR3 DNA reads TGTGCCAGTAGCTTTAAGGGACAGGTCTACTATGGCTACACCTTC.

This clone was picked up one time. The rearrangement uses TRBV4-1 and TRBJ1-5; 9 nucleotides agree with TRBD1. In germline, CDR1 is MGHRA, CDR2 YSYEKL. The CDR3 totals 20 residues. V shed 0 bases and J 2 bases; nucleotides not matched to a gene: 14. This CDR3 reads CASSQERPGTGKLGNQPQHF. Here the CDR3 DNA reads TGCGCCAGCAGCCAAGAACGTCCTGGGACAGGGAAGTTGGGCAATCAGCCCCAGCATTTT.

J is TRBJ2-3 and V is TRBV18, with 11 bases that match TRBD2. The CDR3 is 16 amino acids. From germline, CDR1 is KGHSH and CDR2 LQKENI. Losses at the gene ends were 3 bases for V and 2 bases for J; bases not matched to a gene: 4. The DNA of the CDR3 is TGTGCCAGCTCACCTTTAGCGGGGGGGATCACAGATACGCAGTATTTT. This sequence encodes CASSPLAGGITDTQYF.

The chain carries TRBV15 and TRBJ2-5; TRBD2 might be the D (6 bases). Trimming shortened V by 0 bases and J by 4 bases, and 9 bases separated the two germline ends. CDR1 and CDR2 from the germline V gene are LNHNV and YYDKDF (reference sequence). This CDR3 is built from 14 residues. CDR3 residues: CATSRDRGRETQYF. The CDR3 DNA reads TGTGCCACCAGCAGAGATCGGGGGAGAGAGACCCAGTACTTC.

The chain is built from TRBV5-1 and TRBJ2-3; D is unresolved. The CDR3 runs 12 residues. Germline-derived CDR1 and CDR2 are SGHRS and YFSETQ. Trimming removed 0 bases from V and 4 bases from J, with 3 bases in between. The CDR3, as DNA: TGCGCCAGCAGCTTGGAGCCAGATACGCAGTATTTT. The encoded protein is CASSLEPDTQYF.

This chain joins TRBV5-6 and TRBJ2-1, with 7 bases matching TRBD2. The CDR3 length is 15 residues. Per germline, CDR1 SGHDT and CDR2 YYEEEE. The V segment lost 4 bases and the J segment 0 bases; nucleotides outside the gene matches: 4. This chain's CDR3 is CASSTAGVSYNEQFF. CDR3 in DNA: TGTGCCAGCAGCACGGCGGGGGTCTCCTACAATGAGCAGTTCTTC.

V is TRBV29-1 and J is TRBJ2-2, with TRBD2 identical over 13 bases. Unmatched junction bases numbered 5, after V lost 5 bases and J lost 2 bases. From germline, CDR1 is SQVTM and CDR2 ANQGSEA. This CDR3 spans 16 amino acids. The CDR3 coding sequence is TGCAGCGTTAGGACTAGCGGGAGTATAAACACCGGGGAGCTGTTTTTT. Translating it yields CSVRTSGSINTGELFF.

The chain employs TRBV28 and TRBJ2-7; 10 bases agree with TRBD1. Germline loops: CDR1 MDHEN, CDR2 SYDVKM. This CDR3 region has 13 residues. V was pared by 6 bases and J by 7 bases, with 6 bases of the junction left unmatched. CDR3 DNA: TGTGCCAGCAGCCTTGGACAGGGGGTAGAGCAGTACTTC. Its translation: CASSLGQGVEQYF.

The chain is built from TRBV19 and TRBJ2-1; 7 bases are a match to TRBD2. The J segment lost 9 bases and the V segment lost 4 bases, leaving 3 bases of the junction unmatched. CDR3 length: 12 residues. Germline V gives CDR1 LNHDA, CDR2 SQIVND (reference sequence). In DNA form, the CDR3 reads TGTGCCAGTAGTAGGCGGGAGCGTGAGCAGTTCTTC. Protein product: CASSRREREQFF.

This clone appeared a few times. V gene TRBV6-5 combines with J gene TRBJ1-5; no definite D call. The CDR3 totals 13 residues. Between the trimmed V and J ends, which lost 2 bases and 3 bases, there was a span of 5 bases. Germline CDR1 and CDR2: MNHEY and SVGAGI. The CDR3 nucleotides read TGTGCCAGCAGTTACGACTTCAATCAGCCCCAGCATTTT. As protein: CASSYDFNQPQHF.